This TCR beta chain was documented in a study of neurological immune-mediated disorders. Each TCR transcript was tagged with a 10-nucleotide random UMI during 5'RACE. TCRdb analysed the 5' RACE reads with MiXCR anew, one entry per CDR3 protein. This sample has over 35,000 distinct CDR3 sequences, with roughly 2.5% found just once. This clonotype occurred many times. From 2 million PBMCs stored at -80 C, the unsorted libraries were generated. Sequencing used PBMCs. The TCR sequence derives from a man aged 45 to 65 with multiple sclerosis.

Here the CDR3 DNA reads TGTGCCAGCAGTGTACCGGGACTAGCGGGGGGGAGGGATGAGCAGTTCTTC. Its translation is CASSVPGLAGGRDEQFF. V and J are TRBV27 and TRBJ2-1, with 16 nucleotides matching TRBD2. This CDR3 spans 17 amino acids. V lost 5 bases, J lost 8 bases, and 9 bases stayed unmatched. Germline V gene sequence: CDR1 MNHEY, CDR2 SMNVEV (reference sequence).